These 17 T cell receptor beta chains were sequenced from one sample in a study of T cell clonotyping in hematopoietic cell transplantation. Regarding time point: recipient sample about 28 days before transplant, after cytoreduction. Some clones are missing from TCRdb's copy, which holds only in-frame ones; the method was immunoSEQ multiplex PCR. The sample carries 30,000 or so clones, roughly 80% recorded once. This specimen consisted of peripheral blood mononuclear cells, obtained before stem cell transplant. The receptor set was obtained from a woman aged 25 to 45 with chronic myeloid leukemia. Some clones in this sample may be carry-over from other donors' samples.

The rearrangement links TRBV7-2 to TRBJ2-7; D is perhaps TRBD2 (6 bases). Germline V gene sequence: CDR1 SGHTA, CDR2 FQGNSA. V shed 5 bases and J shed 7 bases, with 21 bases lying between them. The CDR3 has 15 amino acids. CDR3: CASSPRPGERVEQYF. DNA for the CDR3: TGTGCCAGCAGCCCGCGGCCCGGGGAGCGGGTGGAGCAGTACTTC.

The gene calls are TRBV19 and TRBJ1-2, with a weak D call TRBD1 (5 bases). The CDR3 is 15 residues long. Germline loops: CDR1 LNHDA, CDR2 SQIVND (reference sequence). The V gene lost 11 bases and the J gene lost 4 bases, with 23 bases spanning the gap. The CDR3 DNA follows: TGTGCCTCAAAAGCCCTCGGGGGGAAGACCTATGGCTACACCTTC. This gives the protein CASKALGGKTYGYTF.

The CDR3: CASRLLAGKWETQYF. The CDR3 region has the DNA TGCGCCAGCAGGCTACTAGCGGGGAAATGGGAGACCCAGTACTTC. V and J are TRBV5-1 and TRBJ2-5, with TRBD2 identical over 10 bases. The CDR3 length is 15 residues. Losses at the gene ends were 5 bases for V and 5 bases for J; bases not matched to a gene: 9. Germline V gene sequence: CDR1 SGHRS, CDR2 YFSETQ.

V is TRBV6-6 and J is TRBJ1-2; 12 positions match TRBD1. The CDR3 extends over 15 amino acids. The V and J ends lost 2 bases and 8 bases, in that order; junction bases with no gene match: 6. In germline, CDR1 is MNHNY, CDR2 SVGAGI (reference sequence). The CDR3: CASSYEGQGARGYTF. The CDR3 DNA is TGTGCCAGCAGTTACGAGGGACAGGGGGCAAGGGGCTACACCTTC.

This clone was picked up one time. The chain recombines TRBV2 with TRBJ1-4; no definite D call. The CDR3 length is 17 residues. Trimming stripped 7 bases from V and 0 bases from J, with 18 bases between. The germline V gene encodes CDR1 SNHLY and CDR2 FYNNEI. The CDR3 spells CASTPTGVGATNEKLFF. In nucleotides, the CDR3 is TGTGCCAGCACCCCCACCGGGGTCGGCGCAACTAATGAAAAACTGTTTTTT.

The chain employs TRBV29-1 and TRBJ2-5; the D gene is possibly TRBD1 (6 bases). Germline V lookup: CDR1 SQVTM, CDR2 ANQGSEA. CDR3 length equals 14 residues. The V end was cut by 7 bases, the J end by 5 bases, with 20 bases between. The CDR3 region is CSAPDARGYETQYF. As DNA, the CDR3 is TGCAGCGCCCCCGACGCCAGGGGCTATGAGACCCAGTACTTC. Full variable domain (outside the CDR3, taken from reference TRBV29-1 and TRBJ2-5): SAVISQKPSRDICQRGTSLTIQCQVDSQVTMMFWYRQQPGQSLTLIATANQGSEATYESGFVIDKFPISRPNLTFSTLTVSNMSPEDSSIYLCSAPDARGYETQYFGPGTRLLVL.

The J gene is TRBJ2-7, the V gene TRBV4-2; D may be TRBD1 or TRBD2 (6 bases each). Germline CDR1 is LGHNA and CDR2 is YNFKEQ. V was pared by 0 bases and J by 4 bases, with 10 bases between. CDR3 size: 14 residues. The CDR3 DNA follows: TGTGCCAGCAGCCAAGATCGGGGGCGGTACGAGCAGTACTTC. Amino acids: CASSQDRGRYEQYF.

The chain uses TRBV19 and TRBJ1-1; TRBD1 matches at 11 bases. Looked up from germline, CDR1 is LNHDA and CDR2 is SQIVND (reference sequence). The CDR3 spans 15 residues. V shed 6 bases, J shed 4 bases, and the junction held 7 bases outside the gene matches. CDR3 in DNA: TGTGCCAGTAGACCGGGACAGGGGGATTCCACTGAAGCTTTCTTT. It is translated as CASRPGQGDSTEAFF. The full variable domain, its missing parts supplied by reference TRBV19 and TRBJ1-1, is DGGITQSPKYLFRKEGQNVTLSCEQNLNHDAMYWYRQDPGQGLRLIYYSQIVNDFQKGDIAEGYSVSREKKESFPLTVTSAQKNPTAFYLCASRPGQGDSTEAFFGQGTRLTVV.

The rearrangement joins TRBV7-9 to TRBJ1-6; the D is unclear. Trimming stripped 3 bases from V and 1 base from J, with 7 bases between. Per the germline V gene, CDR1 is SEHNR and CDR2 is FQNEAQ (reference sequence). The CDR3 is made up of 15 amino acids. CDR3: CASSLAESYNSPLHF. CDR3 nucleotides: TGTGCCAGCAGCTTGGCGGAGTCCTATAATTCACCCCTCCACTTT.

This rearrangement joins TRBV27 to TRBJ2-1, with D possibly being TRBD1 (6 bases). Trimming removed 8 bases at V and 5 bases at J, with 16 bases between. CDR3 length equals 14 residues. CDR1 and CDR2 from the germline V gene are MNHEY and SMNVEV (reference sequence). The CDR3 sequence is CASQRTDFNNEQFF. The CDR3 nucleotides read TGTGCCAGCCAGAGGACAGACTTCAACAATGAGCAGTTCTTC.

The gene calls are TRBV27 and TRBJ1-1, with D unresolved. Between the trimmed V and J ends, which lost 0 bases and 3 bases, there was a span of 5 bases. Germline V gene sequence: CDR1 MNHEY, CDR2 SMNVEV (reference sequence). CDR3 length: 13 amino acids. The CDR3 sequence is CASSLSKYTEAFF. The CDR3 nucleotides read TGTGCCAGCAGTTTATCTAAGTACACTGAAGCTTTCTTT.

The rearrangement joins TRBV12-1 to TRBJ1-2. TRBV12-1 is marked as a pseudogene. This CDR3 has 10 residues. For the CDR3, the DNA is TGTGCCAGCCAACGGGGGGTTCGGGTATGG. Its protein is CASQRGVRVW.

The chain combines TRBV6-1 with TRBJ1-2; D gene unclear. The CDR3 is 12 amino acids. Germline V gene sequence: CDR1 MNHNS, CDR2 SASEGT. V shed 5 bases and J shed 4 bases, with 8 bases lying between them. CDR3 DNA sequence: TGTGCCAGCAGTCCGGGTTCCTATGGCTACACCTTC. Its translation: CASSPGSYGYTF.

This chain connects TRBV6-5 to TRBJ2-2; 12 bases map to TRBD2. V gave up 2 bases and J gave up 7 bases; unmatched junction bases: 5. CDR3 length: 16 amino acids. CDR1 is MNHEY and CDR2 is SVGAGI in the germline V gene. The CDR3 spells CASSYRTSGGNGELFF. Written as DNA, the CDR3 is TGTGCCAGCAGTTACCGCACTAGCGGGGGGAACGGGGAGCTGTTTTTT.

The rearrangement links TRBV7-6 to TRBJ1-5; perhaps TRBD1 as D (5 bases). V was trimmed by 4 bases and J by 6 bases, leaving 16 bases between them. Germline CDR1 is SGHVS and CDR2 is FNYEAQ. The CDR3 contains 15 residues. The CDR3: CASSSGTAQGQPQHF. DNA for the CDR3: TGTGCCAGCAGCTCCGGGACGGCTCAGGGTCAGCCCCAGCATTTT.

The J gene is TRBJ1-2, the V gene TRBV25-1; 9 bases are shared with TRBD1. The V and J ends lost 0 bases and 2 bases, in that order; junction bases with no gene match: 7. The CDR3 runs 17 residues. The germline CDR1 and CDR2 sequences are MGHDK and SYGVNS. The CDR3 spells CASSEYLGQGSNYGYTF. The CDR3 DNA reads TGTGCCAGCAGTGAATACCTGGGACAGGGATCCAACTATGGCTACACCTTC.

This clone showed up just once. The CDR3 loop is CASSLAVVPNEQFF. CDR3 bases: TGCGCCAGCAGCTTGGCTGTAGTTCCCAATGAGCAGTTCTTC. J is TRBJ2-1 and V is TRBV5-1; no firm D call. Germline-derived CDR1 and CDR2 are SGHRS and YFSETQ. This CDR3 contains 14 residues. The V end lost 0 bases, the J end lost 6 bases, and 10 bases lay between the germline ends.